This T cell receptor (beta chain) was obtained from a study of T cell responses to AZD1222 COVID-19 vaccine. Measured with immunoSEQ multiplex PCR; TCRdb has only the in-frame clones, and not every one. Recorded for this sample: over 140,000 clones. Trimming removed 7 bases at V and 5 bases at J, with 14 bases between. The CDR3 loop spans 12 amino acids. CDR1 and CDR2 (germline): SQVTM, ANQGSEA. Study findings and constraints: Just a handful of AZD1222 recipients were seropositive at baseline. Among the donors, most were white British and more were female, and clonal diversity was possibly underestimated.

Notes on this clone: Its antigen remains unknown.

The sequencing input was peripheral blood. The chain recombines TRBV29-1 with TRBJ1-2, with D maybe TRBD1 (6 bases). This receptor was obtained from an adult in good health. CDR3: CSAVQGGYGYTF. The CDR3 DNA reads as TGCAGCGCAGTACAGGGAGGTTATGGCTACACCTTC.